A single sample is the source of the 17 T cell receptor beta chains below, sequenced in a study of cytomegalovirus exposure and HLA in healthy donors. PCR amplification relied on 60 Vbeta primers (plus 13 Jbeta primers). TCRdb's copy holds only in-frame clones and misses some; the assay was immunoSEQ multiplex PCR. There are 95,000 to 150,000 clones in the sample; roughly 80% occur only once, and 2% to 2.5% lies in the top ten. Source material: PBMCs. The source of these receptors is a man aged 30 to 45 in good health and CMV-seronegative.

This chain joins TRBV5-6 and TRBJ1-2; 7 bases align to TRBD1. There are 18 residues in the CDR3. With 3 bases clipped from V and 2 bases from J, the junction kept 16 bases outside the gene matches. CDR1 is SGHDT and CDR2 is YYEEEE in the germline V gene. The DNA of the CDR3 is TGTGCCAGCAGCTATTTTTTGTTACAGGGGTGGTTAAACTATGGCTACACCTTC. Residues: CASSYFLLQGWLNYGYTF. The variable domain in full, with the rest retrieved from reference TRBV5-6 and TRBJ1-2, is DAGVTQSPTHLIKTRGQQVTLRCSPKSGHDTVSWYQQALGQGPQFIFQYYEEEERQRGNFPDRFSGHQFPNYSSELNVNALLLGDSALYLCASSYFLLQGWLNYGYTFGSGTRLTVV.

The chain is built from TRBV6-1 and TRBJ1-5; D uncertain. The CDR3 has 13 residues. V lost 2 bases and J 5 bases, leaving 7 bases between the germline ends. The V gene's germline CDR1 is MNHNS and CDR2 SASEGT. CDR3 protein: CASSEQAYQPQHF. DNA of the CDR3: TGTGCCAGCAGTGAACAGGCGTATCAGCCCCAGCATTTT.

The chain carries TRBV30 and TRBJ2-1; D is possibly TRBD1 (6 bases). Germline lookup yields CDR1 GTSNPN and CDR2 SVGIG (reference sequence). The CDR3 is 13 amino acids. V lost 0 bases to trimming and J lost 8 bases, with 11 bases between them. CDR3 sequence reads: CAWSVSGVHEQFF. CDR3 sequence (DNA): TGTGCCTGGAGTGTCTCAGGGGTCCATGAGCAGTTCTTC.

The chain couples TRBV10-2 to TRBJ2-1, with 14 positions matching TRBD2. Germline lookup yields CDR1 WSHSY and CDR2 SAAADI. The CDR3 extends over 15 amino acids. V was clipped by 7 bases and J by 5 bases; unmatched bases: 4. The CDR3 bases are TGCGCCAGCATTAGGGGACTAGCGGGGGACAATGAGCAGTTCTTC. Its translation is CASIRGLAGDNEQFF.

V gene TRBV5-6 combines with J gene TRBJ1-6, with D possibly matching TRBD1 (6 bases). The V end was cut by 5 bases, the J end by 0 bases, with 15 bases between. In germline, CDR1 is SGHDT, CDR2 YYEEEE. This CDR3 contains 17 residues. The CDR3 sequence is CASSFRQGLSYNSPLHF. Here the CDR3 DNA reads TGTGCCAGCAGTTTTCGGCAGGGGCTCTCCTATAATTCACCCCTCCACTTT.

CDR3 sequence reads: CASSGDQRGGREYEQFF. In nucleotides, the CDR3 is TGTGCCAGCAGCGGTGACCAGCGGGGGGGCCGGGAATATGAGCAGTTCTTC. This chain connects TRBV9 to TRBJ2-1; 10 bases agree with TRBD2. The CDR3 spans 17 residues. The V and J ends lost 3 bases and 8 bases, in that order; junction bases with no gene match: 14. Germline values: CDR1 SGDLS, CDR2 YYNGEE.

V usage is TRBV19 and J usage is TRBJ2-7; TRBD1 matches at 11 bases. Per the germline V gene, CDR1 is LNHDA and CDR2 is SQIVND (reference sequence). The CDR3 loop spans 15 amino acids. Trimming at V came to 1 base and at J to 3 bases, leaving 2 bases not matched to a gene. The CDR3 sequence: CASSIGGQGDYEQYF. The CDR3 DNA follows: TGTGCCAGTAGTATAGGGGGACAGGGGGACTACGAGCAGTACTTC.

This clone was observed a handful of times. Other DNA sequences from this sample encode an identical CDR3 as well. The chain links TRBV6-4 to TRBJ2-3; a possible D gene is TRBD2 (5 bases). The CDR3 has 14 amino acids. The V gene lost 0 bases and the J gene lost 4 bases, with 8 bases spanning the gap. CDR1 is MRHNA, CDR2 SNTAGT, per germline. In DNA, the CDR3 is TGTGCCAGCAGTGACTCCAGCGGCGCAGATACGCAGTATTTT. Protein product: CASSDSSGADTQYF.

This clone was observed once. V gene TRBV5-6 combines with J gene TRBJ2-7; 8 bases are a match to TRBD1. CDR3 length equals 13 residues. Germline V gene sequence: CDR1 SGHDT, CDR2 YYEEEE. V trimming: 5 bases; J trimming: 6 bases; junction bases outside the gene matches: 7. This CDR3 is CASRASTGGEQYF. In DNA, the CDR3 is TGTGCCAGCAGAGCTTCTACAGGGGGCGAGCAGTACTTC.

The rearrangement links TRBV28 to TRBJ2-1; perhaps TRBD1 as D (5 bases). Trimming removed 5 bases at V and 8 bases at J, with 13 bases between. Germline-derived CDR1 and CDR2 are MDHEN and SYDVKM. CDR3 length: 13 amino acids. CDR3 DNA sequence: TGTGCCAGCAGTCCCATGGGGCACCATGAGCAGTTCTTC. Translated: CASSPMGHHEQFF.

The chain employs TRBV18 and TRBJ1-1, with D unresolved. The germline V and J ends were trimmed by 0 bases and 1 base, with 9 bases remaining between them. Looked up from germline, CDR1 is KGHSH and CDR2 is LQKENI. The length of the CDR3 is 15 residues. Here the CDR3 reads CASSPPNTGNTEAFF. DNA for the CDR3: TGTGCCAGCTCACCACCCAACACGGGGAACACTGAAGCTTTCTTT.

The rearrangement joins TRBV4-1 to TRBJ2-5, with D maybe TRBD1 (5 bases). The tail of the sequence fits TRBJ2-7 better, so the J call may be wrong. CDR1 and CDR2 (germline): MGHRA, YSYEKL. The CDR3 has 14 residues. For the CDR3, the DNA is TGCGCCAGCAGCCCCGCATCCAGGGCTCACGAGCAGTACTTC. As protein: CASSPASRAHEQYF.

The chain joins TRBV19 to TRBJ2-4; possible D gene TRBD2, 6 bases. V gave up 1 base and J gave up 1 base, with 8 bases separating them. Germline V gene data show CDR1 as LNHDA and CDR2 as SQIVND (reference sequence). The CDR3 extends over 15 amino acids. CDR3 bases: TGTGCCAGTAGTATAGGAGGAGGGGCCAAAAACATTCAGTACTTC. It codes for CASSIGGGAKNIQYF. The full variable domain, with the rest looked up from reference TRBV19 and TRBJ2-4, is DGGITQSPKYLFRKEGQNVTLSCEQNLNHDAMYWYRQDPGQGLRLIYYSQIVNDFQKGDIAEGYSVSREKKESFPLTVTSAQKNPTAFYLCASSIGGGAKNIQYFGAGTRLSVL.

This clone appeared a few times. The gene calls are TRBV12-5 and TRBJ2-7, with D possibly matching TRBD1 (8 bases). Per germline, CDR1 LGHNT and CDR2 FRNRAP. CDR3 length: 13 residues. Trimming stripped 4 bases from V and 7 bases from J, with 14 bases between. Here the CDR3 reads CASGSGQGGEQYF. In DNA, the CDR3 is TGTGCTAGTGGTTCCGGACAGGGAGGGGAGCAGTACTTC.

The genes are TRBV10-2 and TRBJ2-2; 7 bases are a match to TRBD1. The CDR3 sequence is 15 residues long. Trimming cost V 5 bases and J 6 bases; bases outside gene matches: 9. Germline lookup yields CDR1 WSHSY and CDR2 SAAADI. The CDR3 here is CASSRAGGNAGELFF. In DNA, the CDR3 is TGCGCCAGCAGTCGGGCAGGGGGTAACGCCGGGGAGCTGTTTTTT.

This chain links TRBV7-6 with TRBJ2-1, with a tentative D call TRBD1 (6 bases). Germline CDR1 SGHVS, CDR2 FNYEAQ. The V gene lost 5 bases and the J gene lost 10 bases, with 15 bases spanning the gap. There are 13 residues in the CDR3. CDR3 loop: CASSLDRSREQFF. Written as DNA, the CDR3 is TGTGCCAGCAGCCTCGACAGGAGTCGGGAGCAGTTCTTC.

This clone is a singleton in its sample. The chain has TRBV30 and TRBJ1-1, with D perhaps matching TRBD1 (5 bases). V lost 8 bases, J lost 3 bases, and 7 bases lay in between. Germline V gene data show CDR1 as GTSNPN and CDR2 as SVGIG (reference sequence). This CDR3 is 10 amino acids long. DNA of the CDR3: TGTGCCCGGGGGGACACTGAAGCTTTCTTT. Protein: CARGDTEAFF.